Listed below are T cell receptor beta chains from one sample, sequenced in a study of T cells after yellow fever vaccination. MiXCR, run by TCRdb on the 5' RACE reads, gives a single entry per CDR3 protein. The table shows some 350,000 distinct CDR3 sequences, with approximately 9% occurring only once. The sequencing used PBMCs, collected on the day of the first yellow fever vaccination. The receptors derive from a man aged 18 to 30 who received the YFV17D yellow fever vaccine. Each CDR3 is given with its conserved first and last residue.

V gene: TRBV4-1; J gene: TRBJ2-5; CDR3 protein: CASSQASWETQYF
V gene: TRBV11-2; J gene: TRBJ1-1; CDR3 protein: CASSLQVEAFF
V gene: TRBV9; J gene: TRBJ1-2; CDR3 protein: CASSVDSAYGYTF
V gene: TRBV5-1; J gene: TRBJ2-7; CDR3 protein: CASSFGGARYEQYF
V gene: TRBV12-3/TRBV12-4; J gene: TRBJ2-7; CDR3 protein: CASSFRRGGSAEQYF
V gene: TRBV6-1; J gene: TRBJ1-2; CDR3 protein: CASSKEIQNGYTF
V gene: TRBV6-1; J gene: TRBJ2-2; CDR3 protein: CASSEFSAGELFF
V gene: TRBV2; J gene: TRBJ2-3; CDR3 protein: CASSEARTLRTDSQYF
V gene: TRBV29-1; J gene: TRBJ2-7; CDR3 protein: CSVDISGREASYEQYF
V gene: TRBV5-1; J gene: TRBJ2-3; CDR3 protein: CASSPGPPITDTQYF
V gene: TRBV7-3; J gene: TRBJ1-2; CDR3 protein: CASSSSGMDGYTF
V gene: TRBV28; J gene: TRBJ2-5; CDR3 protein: CASSAPHSGGETQYF
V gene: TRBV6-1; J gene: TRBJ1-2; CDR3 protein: CASSVLQGAHGYTF
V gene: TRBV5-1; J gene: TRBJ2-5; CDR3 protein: CASSLAEPTETQYF
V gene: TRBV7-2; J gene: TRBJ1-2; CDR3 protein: CASSLDSGELYGYTF
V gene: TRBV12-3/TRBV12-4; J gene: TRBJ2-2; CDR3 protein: CASTSLGLGYTGELFF
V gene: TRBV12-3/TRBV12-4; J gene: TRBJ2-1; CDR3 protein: CASRPPADNEQFF
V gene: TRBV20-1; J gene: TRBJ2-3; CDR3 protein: CSAGLAGGSSLYF
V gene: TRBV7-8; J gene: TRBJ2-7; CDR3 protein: CASSIHRADEQYF
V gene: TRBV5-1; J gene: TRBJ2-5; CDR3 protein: CASTRGDYQETQYF
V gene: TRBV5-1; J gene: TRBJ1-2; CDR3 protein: CASSRRGAVSNYGYTF
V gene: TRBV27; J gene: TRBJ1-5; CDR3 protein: CASGGRGIRQPQHF
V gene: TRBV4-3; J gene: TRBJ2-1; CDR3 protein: CASSQGGGEEQFF
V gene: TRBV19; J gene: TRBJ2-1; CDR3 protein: CAISQASYNEQFF
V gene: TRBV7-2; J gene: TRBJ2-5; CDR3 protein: CASSFRRRETQYF
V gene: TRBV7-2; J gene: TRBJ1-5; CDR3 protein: CASSSNRDWQPQHF
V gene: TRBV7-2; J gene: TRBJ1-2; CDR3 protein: CASSLAGTGGDYGYTF
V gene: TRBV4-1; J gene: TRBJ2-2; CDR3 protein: CASSPGQDYTGELFF
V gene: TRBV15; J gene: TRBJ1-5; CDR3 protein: CATSSTGVFSNQPQHF
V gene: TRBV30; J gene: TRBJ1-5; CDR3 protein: CAWASGGDQPQHF